Presented here are 11 T cell receptor beta chains from one specimen sequenced in a study of blood T cell repertoires in COVID-19. The assay was immunoSEQ multiplex PCR, and TCRdb's table has in-frame clones only and misses some. Among some 300,000 clones, 89% were seen once, and the ten largest hold more than 9%. The specimen was PBMCs or T cells enriched from blood (not recorded which). These receptors all stem from a woman aged 30 to 39 who had recovered from COVID-19.

The table lists this clone with a few counts. The chain couples TRBV28 to TRBJ1-1; D gene ambiguous. Trimming stripped 10 bases from V and 1 base from J, with 16 bases between. The CDR3 covers 14 residues. Germline V gene data show CDR1 as MDHEN and CDR2 as SYDVKM. This CDR3 reads CATRGAGTNTEAFF. In DNA form, the CDR3 reads TGTGCCACCCGGGGAGCGGGCACGAACACTGAAGCTTTCTTT.

The chain is built from TRBV27 and TRBJ2-1; 7 bases agree with TRBD1. This CDR3 spans 12 amino acids. Unmatched junction bases numbered 7, after V lost 4 bases and J lost 13 bases. Germline V lookup: CDR1 MNHEY, CDR2 SMNVEV (reference sequence). The CDR3 spells CASSSQDRRQFF. DNA of the CDR3: TGTGCCAGCAGTTCCCAGGACAGGCGTCAGTTCTTC.

The chain carries TRBV27 and TRBJ2-7; D is undetermined. There are 15 residues in the CDR3. V lost 3 bases, J lost 2 bases, and 14 bases lay in between. The germline gives CDR1 MNHEY, CDR2 SMNVEV (reference sequence). In nucleotides, the CDR3 is TGTGCCAGCAGTTTTTCGGTGACAACTCCCTACGAGCAGTACTTC. It is translated as CASSFSVTTPYEQYF.

This chain joins TRBV30 and TRBJ1-2, with D unclear. V lost 7 bases and J 4 bases, leaving 22 bases between the germline ends. Germline V lookup: CDR1 GTSNPN, CDR2 SVGIG (reference sequence). This CDR3 spans 15 amino acids. The DNA of the CDR3 is TGTGCCTCCAAAACCGGGCAGCGGATACGCTATGGCTACACCTTC. Protein: CASKTGQRIRYGYTF.

The chain uses TRBV5-1 and TRBJ1-1; 7 bases agree with TRBD1. This CDR3 is 13 amino acids long. The germline gives CDR1 SGHRS, CDR2 YFSETQ. J was trimmed by 4 bases and V by 3 bases; bases with no gene match: 3. This chain's CDR3 is CASSWDSTTEAFF. Here the CDR3 DNA reads TGCGCCAGCAGCTGGGACAGTACCACTGAAGCTTTCTTT.

This clone was counted between two and nine times. A read error may produce the germline difference seen at one junction end. The DNA of the CDR3 is TGTGCTAGCAGCTTACAGGGGGCTAATGAGCAGTTCTTC. Its protein product is CASSLQGANEQFF. The chain is built from TRBV7-7 and TRBJ2-1; 9 bases are shared with TRBD1. The germline CDR1 and CDR2 sequences are SSHAT and FNYEAQ (reference sequence). The CDR3 runs to 13 residues.

The J gene is TRBJ2-5, the V gene TRBV7-9; D is unresolved. The CDR3 length is 13 residues. Trimming shortened V by 1 base and J by 1 base, and 4 bases separated the two germline ends. Germline lookup yields CDR1 SEHNR and CDR2 FQNEAQ (reference sequence). CDR3 in amino acids: CASSLEAQETQYF. In nucleotides, the CDR3 is TGTGCCAGCAGCTTAGAAGCCCAAGAGACCCAGTACTTC.

This sequence joins TRBV27 and TRBJ1-1; D is perhaps TRBD1 (6 bases). V was shortened by 6 bases and J by 5 bases, with 22 bases between the two germline ends. This CDR3 is 16 amino acids long. CDR1 is MNHEY and CDR2 is SMNVEV in the germline V gene (reference sequence). CDR3 loop: CASSKRLRGGRTEAFF. CDR3 bases: TGTGCCAGCAGCAAGCGCCTCAGGGGAGGGCGGACTGAAGCTTTCTTT.

This clone was observed a single time. The genes are TRBV28 and TRBJ1-2; 9 bases are a match to TRBD1. With 4 bases clipped from V and 8 bases from J, the junction kept 8 bases outside the gene matches. The germline gives CDR1 MDHEN, CDR2 SYDVKM. This CDR3 comprises 14 residues. CDR3 sequence (DNA): TGTGCCAGCAGTTCCCGGGACAGGGTAAGAGGCTACACCTTC. Residues: CASSSRDRVRGYTF.

The CDR3 is CASSLLTSGSQGEQFF. The CDR3 DNA sequence: TGTGCCAGCAGCCTCCTGACTAGCGGGAGTCAGGGTGAGCAGTTCTTC. The chain has TRBV11-3 and TRBJ2-1; 12 bases fit TRBD2. Germline V gene sequence: CDR1 SGHNT, CDR2 YENEEA. CDR3 size: 16 residues. V lost 5 bases and J lost 9; bases outside the gene matches: 11.

This chain connects TRBV27 to TRBJ2-7, with no clear D. V lost 2 bases to trimming and J lost 3 bases, with 8 bases between them. This CDR3 contains 13 residues. Germline CDR1 reads MNHEY; CDR2 reads SMNVEV (reference sequence). Here the CDR3 reads CASSLNPNYEQYF. The CDR3 DNA follows: TGTGCCAGCAGTTTAAACCCTAACTACGAGCAGTACTTC.